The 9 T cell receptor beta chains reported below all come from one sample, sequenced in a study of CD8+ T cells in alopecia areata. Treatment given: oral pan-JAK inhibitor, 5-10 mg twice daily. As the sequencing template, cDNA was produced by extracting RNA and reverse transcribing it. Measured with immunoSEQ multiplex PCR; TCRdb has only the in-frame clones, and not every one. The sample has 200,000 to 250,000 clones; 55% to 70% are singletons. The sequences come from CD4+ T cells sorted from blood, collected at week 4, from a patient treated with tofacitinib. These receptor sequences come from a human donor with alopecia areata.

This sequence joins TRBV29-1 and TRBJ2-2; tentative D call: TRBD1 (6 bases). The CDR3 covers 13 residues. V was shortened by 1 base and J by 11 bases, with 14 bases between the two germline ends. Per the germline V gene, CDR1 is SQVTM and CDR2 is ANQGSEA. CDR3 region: CSVEVDRSRELFF. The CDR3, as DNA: TGCAGCGTTGAAGTGGACAGAAGCCGAGAGCTGTTTTTT.

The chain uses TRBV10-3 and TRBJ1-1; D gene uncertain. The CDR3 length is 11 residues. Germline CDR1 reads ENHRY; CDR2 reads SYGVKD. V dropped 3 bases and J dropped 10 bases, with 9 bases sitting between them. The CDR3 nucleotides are TGTGCCATCAGTGAACCGCACGCAGCTTTCTTT. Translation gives CAISEPHAAFF.

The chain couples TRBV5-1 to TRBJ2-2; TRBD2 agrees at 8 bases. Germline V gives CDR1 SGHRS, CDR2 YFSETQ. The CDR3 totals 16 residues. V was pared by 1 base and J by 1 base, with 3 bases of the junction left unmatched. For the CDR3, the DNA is TGCGCCAGCAGCTTGTTAGCGGGGATGAACACCGGGGAGCTGTTTTTT. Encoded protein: CASSLLAGMNTGELFF.

The CDR3 DNA is TGTGCCAGCAGCGGGAGTGGGGGGCCTGACAATCAGCCCCAGCATTTT. It translates to CASSGSGGPDNQPQHF. The rearrangement links TRBV25-1 to TRBJ1-5; the D gene is possibly TRBD1 (6 bases). Germline V lookup: CDR1 MGHDK, CDR2 SYGVNS. The CDR3 consists of 16 residues. Trimming shortened V by 6 bases and J by 3 bases, and 18 bases separated the two germline ends. Variable domain in full (rest from reference TRBV25-1 and TRBJ1-5): EADIYQTPRYLVIGTGKKITLECSQTMGHDKMYWYQQDPGMELHLIHYSYGVNSTEKGDLSSESTVSRIRTEHFPLTLESARPSHTSQYLCASSGSGGPDNQPQHFGDGTRLSIL.

The CDR3 loop is CASSPATLTDTQYF. In DNA, the CDR3 is TGTGCCAGCTCACCCGCGACGTTGACAGATACGCAGTATTTT. J is TRBJ2-3 and V is TRBV18; D is uncertain. This CDR3 comprises 14 residues. The ends were cut back, 3 bases at V and 3 bases at J, with 10 bases in the middle. Per germline, CDR1 KGHSH and CDR2 LQKENI.

The CDR3 DNA reads TGTGCCAGCAGCTTGGGACAGGTCTTGAGGAATGAGCAGTTCTTC. Translating it yields CASSLGQVLRNEQFF. The rearrangement joins TRBV5-4 to TRBJ2-1; D perhaps matches TRBD1 (6 bases). The CDR3 sequence is 15 residues long. The ends were cut back, 0 bases at V and 7 bases at J, with 14 bases in the middle. Looked up from germline, CDR1 is SGHNT and CDR2 is YYREEE (reference sequence).

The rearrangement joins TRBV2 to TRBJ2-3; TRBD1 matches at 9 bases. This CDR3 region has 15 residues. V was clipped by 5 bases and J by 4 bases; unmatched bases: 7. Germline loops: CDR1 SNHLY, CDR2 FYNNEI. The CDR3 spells CASSLWTGEADTQYF. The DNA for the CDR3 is TGTGCCAGCAGTCTTTGGACAGGGGAGGCAGATACGCAGTATTTT.

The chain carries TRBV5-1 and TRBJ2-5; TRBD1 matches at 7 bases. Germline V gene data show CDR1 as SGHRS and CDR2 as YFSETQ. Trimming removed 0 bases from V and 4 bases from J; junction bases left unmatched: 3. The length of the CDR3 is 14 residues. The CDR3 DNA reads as TGCGCCAGCAGCTTGGCAGGACAGGTAGAGACCCAGTACTTC. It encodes CASSLAGQVETQYF.

The CDR3 here is CASSLRGGEETQYF. The CDR3 DNA sequence: TGTGCCAGCAGCCTACGGGGGGGAGAAGAGACCCAGTACTTC. The V call is TRBV7-9, the J call TRBJ2-5; 8 bases agree with TRBD2. This CDR3 is built from 14 residues. The V gene end was trimmed by 5 bases and the J gene end by 3 bases; junction bases not matched to a gene: 5. Germline loops: CDR1 SEHNR, CDR2 FQNEAQ (reference sequence). Drawing the rest from reference TRBV7-9 and TRBJ2-5, the complete variable domain is DTGVSQNPRHKITKRGQNVTFRCDPISEHNRLYWYRQTLGQGPEFLTYFQNEAQLEKSRLLSDRFSAERPKGSFSTLEIQRTEQGDSAMYLCASSLRGGEETQYFGPGTRLLVL.